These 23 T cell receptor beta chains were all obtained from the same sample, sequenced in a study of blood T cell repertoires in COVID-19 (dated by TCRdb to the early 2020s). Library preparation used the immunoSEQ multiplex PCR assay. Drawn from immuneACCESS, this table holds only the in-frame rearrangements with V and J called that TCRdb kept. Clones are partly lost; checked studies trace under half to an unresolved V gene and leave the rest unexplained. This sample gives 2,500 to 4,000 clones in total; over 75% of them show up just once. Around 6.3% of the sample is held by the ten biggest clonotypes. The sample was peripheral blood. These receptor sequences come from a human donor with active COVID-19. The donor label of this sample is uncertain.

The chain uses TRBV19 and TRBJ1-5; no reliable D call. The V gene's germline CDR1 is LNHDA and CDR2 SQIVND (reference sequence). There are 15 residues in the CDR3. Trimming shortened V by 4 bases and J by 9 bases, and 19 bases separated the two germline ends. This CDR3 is CASSNAGRSPRPQHF. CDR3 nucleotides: TGTGCCAGTAGTAACGCGGGCAGGTCCCCCCGGCCCCAGCATTTT.

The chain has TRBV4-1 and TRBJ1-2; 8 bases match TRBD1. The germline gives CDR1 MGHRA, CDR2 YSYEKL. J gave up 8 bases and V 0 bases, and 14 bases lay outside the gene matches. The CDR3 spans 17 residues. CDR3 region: CASSQDPGGAQNDGYTF. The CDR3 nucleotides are TGCGCCAGCAGCCAAGATCCAGGGGGCGCCCAAAATGACGGCTACACCTTC.

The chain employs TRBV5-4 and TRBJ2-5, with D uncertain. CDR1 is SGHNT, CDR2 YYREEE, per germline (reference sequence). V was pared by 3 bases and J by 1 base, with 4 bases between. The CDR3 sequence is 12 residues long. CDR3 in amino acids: CASSYSQETQYF. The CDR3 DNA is TGTGCCAGCAGCTACTCCCAAGAGACCCAGTACTTC.

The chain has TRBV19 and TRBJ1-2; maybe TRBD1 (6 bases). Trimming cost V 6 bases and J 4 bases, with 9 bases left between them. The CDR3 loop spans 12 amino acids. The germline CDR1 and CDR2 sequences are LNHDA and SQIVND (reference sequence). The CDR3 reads CASRDSFYGYTF. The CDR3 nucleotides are TGTGCCAGTAGGGACAGCTTCTATGGCTACACCTTC.

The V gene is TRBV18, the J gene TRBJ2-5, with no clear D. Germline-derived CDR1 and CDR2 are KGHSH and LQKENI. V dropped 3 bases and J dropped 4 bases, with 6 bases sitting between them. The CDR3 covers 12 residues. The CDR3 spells CASSPSGETQYF. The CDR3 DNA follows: TGTGCCAGCTCACCGTCGGGAGAGACCCAGTACTTC.

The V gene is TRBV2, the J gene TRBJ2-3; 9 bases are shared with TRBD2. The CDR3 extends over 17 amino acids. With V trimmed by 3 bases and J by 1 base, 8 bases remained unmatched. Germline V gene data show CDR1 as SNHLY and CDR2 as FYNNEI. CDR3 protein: CASSETRGGAGTDTQYF. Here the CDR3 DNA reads TGTGCCAGCAGTGAGACGCGCGGGGGGGCCGGCACAGATACGCAGTATTTT.

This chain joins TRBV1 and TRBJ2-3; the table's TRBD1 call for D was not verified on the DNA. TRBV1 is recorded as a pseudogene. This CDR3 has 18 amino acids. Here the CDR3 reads CTSSSIQGGFVLTDTQYF. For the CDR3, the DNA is TGCACCAGCAGCTCAATACAGGGGGGCTTCGTACTCACAGATACGCAGTATTTT.

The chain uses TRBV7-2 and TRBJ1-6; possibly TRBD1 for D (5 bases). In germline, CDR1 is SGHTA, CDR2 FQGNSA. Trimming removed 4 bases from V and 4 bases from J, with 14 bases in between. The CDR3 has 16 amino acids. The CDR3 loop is CASSSGQGSYNSPLHF. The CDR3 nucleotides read TGTGCCAGCAGCTCTGGGCAGGGTTCGTATAATTCACCCCTCCACTTT.

In nucleotides, the CDR3 is TGTGCCAGCAGACAGGAGGGTCGCCGTCCCGGGGAGCTGTTTTTT. Translating it yields CASRQEGRRPGELFF. The genes are TRBV7-9 and TRBJ2-2, with D possibly TRBD2 on 6 matching bases. V was cut by 6 bases and J by 6 bases, with 17 bases left in between. The CDR3 is 15 residues long. Germline CDR1 is SEHNR and CDR2 is FQNEAQ (reference sequence).

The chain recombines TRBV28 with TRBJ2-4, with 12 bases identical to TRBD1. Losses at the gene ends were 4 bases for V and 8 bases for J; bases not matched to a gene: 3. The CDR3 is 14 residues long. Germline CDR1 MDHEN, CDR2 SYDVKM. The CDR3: CASSYGTGGYIQYF. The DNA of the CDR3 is TGTGCCAGCAGTTACGGGACAGGGGGCTACATTCAGTACTTC.

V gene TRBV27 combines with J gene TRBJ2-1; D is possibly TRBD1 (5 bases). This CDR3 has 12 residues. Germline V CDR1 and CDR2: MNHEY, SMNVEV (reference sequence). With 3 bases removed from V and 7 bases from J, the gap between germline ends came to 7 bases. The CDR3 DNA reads TGTGCCAGCAGTTTTGCAGGGAATGAGCAGTTCTTC. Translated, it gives CASSFAGNEQFF.

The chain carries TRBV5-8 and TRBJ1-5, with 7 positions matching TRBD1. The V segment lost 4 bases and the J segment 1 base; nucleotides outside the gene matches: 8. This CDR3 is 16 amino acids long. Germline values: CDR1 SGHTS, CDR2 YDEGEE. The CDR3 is CASSPRTGRSNQPQHF. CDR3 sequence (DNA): TGTGCCAGCAGCCCCCGGACAGGAAGGAGCAATCAGCCCCAGCATTTT. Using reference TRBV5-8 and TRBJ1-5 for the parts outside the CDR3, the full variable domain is EAGVTQSPTHLIKTRGQQATLRCSPISGHTSVYWYQQALGLGLQFLLWYDEGEERNRGNFPPRFSGRQFPNYSSELNVNALELEDSALYLCASSPRTGRSNQPQHFGDGTRLSIL.

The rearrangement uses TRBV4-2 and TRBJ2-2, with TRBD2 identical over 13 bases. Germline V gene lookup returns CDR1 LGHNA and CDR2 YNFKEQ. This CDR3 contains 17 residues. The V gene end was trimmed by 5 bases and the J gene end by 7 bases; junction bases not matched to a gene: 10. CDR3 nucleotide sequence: TGTGCCAGCAGCGAGACTAGCGGGAGGCGGTTCGGCGGGGAGCTGTTTTTT. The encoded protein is CASSETSGRRFGGELFF.

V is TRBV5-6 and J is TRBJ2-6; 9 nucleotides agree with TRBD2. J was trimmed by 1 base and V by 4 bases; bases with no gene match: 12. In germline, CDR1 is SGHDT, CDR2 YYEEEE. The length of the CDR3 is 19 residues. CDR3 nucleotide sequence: TGTGCCAGCAGCCCCTTGGCTAGCGGGATCCGGTCTGGGGCCAACGTCCTGACTTTC. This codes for CASSPLASGIRSGANVLTF.

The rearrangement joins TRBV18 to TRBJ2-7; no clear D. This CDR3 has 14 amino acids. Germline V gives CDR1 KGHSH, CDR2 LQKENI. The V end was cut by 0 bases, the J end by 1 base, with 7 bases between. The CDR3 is CASSPPARSYEQYF. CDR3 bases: TGTGCCAGCTCACCACCGGCTAGGTCCTACGAGCAGTACTTC.

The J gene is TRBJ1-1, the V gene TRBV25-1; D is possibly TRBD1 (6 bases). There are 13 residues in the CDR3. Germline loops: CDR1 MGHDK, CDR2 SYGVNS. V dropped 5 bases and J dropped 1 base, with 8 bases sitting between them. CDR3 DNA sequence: TGTGCCAGCAGTATAGGGGGGAACACTGAAGCTTTCTTT. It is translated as CASSIGGNTEAFF. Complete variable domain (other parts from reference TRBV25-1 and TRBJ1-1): EADIYQTPRYLVIGTGKKITLECSQTMGHDKMYWYQQDPGMELHLIHYSYGVNSTEKGDLSSESTVSRIRTEHFPLTLESARPSHTSQYLCASSIGGNTEAFFGQGTRLTVV.

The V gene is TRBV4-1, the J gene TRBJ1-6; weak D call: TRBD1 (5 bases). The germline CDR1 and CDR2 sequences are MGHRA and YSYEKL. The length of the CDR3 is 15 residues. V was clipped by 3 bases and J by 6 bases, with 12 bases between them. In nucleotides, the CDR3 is TGCGCCAGCAGCCACGACCAGGGTTCTAATTCACCCCTCCACTTT. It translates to CASSHDQGSNSPLHF.

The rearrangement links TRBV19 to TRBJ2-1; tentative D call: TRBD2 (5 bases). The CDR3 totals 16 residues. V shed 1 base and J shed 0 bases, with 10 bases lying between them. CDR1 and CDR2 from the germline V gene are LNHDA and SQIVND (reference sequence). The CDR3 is CASSIAGIDSYNEQFF. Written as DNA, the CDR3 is TGTGCCAGTAGTATAGCGGGGATTGACTCCTACAATGAGCAGTTCTTC.

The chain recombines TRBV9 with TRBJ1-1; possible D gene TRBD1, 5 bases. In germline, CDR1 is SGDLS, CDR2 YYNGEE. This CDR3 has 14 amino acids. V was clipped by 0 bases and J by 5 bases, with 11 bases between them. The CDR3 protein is CASSVEGIGTEAFF. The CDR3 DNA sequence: TGTGCCAGCAGCGTAGAGGGGATAGGGACTGAAGCTTTCTTT.

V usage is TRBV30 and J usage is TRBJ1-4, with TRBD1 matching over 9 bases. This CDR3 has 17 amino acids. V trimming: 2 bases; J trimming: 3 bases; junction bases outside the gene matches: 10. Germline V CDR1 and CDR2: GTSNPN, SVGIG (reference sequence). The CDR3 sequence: CAWSLGQGSSANEKLFF. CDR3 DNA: TGTGCCTGGAGTCTGGGACAGGGAAGTTCAGCTAATGAAAAACTGTTTTTT.

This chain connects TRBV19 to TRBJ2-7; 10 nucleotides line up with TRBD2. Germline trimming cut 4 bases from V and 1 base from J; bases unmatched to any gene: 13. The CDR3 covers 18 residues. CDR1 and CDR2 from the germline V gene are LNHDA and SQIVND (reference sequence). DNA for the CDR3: TGTGCCAGTAGTAAGGGACTAGCGCGACCCAAAATATCCTACGAGCAGTACGTC. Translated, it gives CASSKGLARPKISYEQYV.

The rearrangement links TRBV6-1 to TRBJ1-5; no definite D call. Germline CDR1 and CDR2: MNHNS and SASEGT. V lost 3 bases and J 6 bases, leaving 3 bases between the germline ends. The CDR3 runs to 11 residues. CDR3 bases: TGTGCCAGCAGTGAGAGTCAGCCCCAGCATTTT. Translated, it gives CASSESQPQHF.

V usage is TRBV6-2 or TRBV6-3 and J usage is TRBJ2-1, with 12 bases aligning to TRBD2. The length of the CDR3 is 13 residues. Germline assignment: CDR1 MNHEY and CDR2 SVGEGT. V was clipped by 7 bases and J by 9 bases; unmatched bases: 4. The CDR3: CASTPTSGSEQFF. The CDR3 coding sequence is TGTGCCAGCACCCCGACTAGCGGGAGTGAGCAGTTCTTC.